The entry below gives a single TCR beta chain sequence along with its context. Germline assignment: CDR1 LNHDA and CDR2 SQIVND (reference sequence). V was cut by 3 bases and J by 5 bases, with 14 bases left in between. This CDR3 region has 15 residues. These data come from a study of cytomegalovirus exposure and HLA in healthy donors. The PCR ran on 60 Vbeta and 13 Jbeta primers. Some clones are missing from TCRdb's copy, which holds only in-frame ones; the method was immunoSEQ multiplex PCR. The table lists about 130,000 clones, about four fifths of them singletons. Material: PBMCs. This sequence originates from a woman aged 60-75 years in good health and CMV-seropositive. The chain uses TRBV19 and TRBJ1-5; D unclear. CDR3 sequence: CASSIVGREDQPQHF. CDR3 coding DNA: TGTGCCAGTAGTATTGTGGGGAGAGAAGATCAGCCCCAGCATTTT.